This T cell receptor beta chain appears in the sequencing data of a study of OX40 agonist ivuxolimab in advanced cancers. Study-wide background: Averaging about 60 years in age, with a range of about 20 to 90, the cohort was around 83% male. People who had prior anti-PD-1, anti-PD-L1 or anti-CTLA-4 therapy could take part, and 40% had some.

Measured with immunoSEQ multiplex PCR; TCRdb has only the in-frame clones, and not every one. The repertoire holds over 65,000 clones, 70% to 90% seen once, with just under 2% in the top ten. The CDR3 spans 15 residues. After removal of 3 bases from V and 4 bases from J, the junction contained 8 bases not matched to a gene. The germline V gene has CDR1 SGHTA and CDR2 FQGTGA. Study-wide results and limits: Clonal expansion in partial responders at 0.1-3.0 mg/kg ranked among the lowest. At doses 0.1 to 3.0 mg/kg, CD4+ and CD8+ clones expanded.

As concerns this clone: Antigen specificity is unknown.

This specimen consisted of CD4+ or CD8+ T cells sorted from blood, obtained in a trial of the OX40 agonist ivuxolimab. This chain links TRBV7-3 with TRBJ1-2; TRBD1 matches at 7 bases. The sequence came from an adult with an advanced solid tumor such as melanoma, head and neck, liver or kidney cancer. CDR3 in amino acids: CASSLSGTAPYGYTF. The CDR3 nucleotides read TGTGCCAGCAGCTTGTCCGGGACAGCGCCCTATGGCTACACCTTC.